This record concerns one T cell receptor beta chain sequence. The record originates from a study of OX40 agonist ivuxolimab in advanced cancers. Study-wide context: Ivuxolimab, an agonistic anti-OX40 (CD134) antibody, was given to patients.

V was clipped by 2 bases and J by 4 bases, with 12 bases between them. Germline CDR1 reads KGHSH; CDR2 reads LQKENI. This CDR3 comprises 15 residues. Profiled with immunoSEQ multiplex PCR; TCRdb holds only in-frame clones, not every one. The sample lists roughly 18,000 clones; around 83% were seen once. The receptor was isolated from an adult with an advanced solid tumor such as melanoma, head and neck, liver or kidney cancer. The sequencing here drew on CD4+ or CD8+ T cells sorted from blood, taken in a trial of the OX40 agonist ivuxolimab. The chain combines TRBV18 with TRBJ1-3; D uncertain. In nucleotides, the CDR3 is TGTGCCAGCTCACCAACCCGGACGAAGGGAAACACCATATATTTT. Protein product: CASSPTRTKGNTIYF.